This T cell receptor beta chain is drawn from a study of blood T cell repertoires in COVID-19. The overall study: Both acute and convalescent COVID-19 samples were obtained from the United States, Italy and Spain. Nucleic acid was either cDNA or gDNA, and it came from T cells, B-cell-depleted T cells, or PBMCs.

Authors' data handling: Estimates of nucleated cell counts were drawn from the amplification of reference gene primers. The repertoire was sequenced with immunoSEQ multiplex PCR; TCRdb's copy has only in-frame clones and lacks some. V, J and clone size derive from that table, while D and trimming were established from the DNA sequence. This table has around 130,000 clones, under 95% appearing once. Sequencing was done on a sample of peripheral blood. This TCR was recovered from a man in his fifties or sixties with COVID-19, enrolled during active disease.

This CDR3 is CASSLDRAGWAYEQYF. CDR3 DNA sequence: TGTGCCAGCAGCTTAGATCGTGCGGGGTGGGCATACGAGCAGTACTTC. The chain has TRBV11-2 and TRBJ2-7; a possible D gene is TRBD2 (6 bases). Trimming took 0 bases from V and 4 from J, leaving 16 bases between them. The CDR3 sequence is 16 residues long. Germline V gives CDR1 SGHAT, CDR2 FQNNGV.